The sequence of this T cell receptor (beta chain) was determined in a study of CD4+ T cells in melanoma. The length of the CDR3 is 16 residues. V dropped 1 base and J dropped 0 bases, with 10 bases sitting between them. The germline CDR1 and CDR2 sequences are SEHNR and FQNEAQ (reference sequence). Regarding the study as a whole: Diverse differentiation states were reported for melanoma neoantigen-specific CD4+ T cells. CD8+ T cell, macrophage and B cell function reportedly correlated with neoantigen-specific CD4+ T cells.

Repertoires were generated with immunoSEQ multiplex PCR, while TCRdb's copy carries only in-frame clones and drops some. Of about 14,000 clones detected, 70% to 80% appear once; the ten largest clones hold approximately 17%. To note about this clone: Antigen: not known.

The J gene is TRBJ1-3, the V gene TRBV7-9; D gene uncertain. Sequenced material: cells from a culture (not recorded whether cultured in vitro). The TCR sequence derives from a human donor with melanoma. CDR3: CASSLVASSSGNTIYF. Written as DNA, the CDR3 is TGTGCCAGCAGCTTAGTAGCGTCGAGCTCTGGAAACACCATATATTTT.